This TCR beta chain was identified during a study of blood T cells in healthy people across ages. A few counts support this clonotype. Its cognate antigen is unknown. Sample-barcoded 5' priming and a J-beta primer mix drove a second PCR of 7 to 11 cycles. Using its own MiXCR run on the 5' RACE reads, TCRdb lists one record per CDR3 protein. The sample carries around 800,000 distinct CDR3 sequences, around 68% recorded once. Study-wide results and limits: Estimates of total diversity, which came from one million sequenced T cells, were considered to be underestimates. In older individuals, TCR beta diversity per million T cells was lower, falling roughly linearly with age.

In germline, CDR1 is SQVTM, CDR2 ANQGSEA. The CDR3 length is 12 residues. The V segment lost 7 bases and the J segment 4 bases; nucleotides outside the gene matches: 5. The clonotype comes from a man younger than 40 in good health. The chain recombines TRBV29-1 with TRBJ2-3; TRBD1 matches 7 bases. Sequencing input: blood. The chain's CDR3 is CSGGQRPDTQYF. The CDR3 DNA follows: TGCAGCGGGGGACAGCGCCCAGATACGCAGTATTTT.